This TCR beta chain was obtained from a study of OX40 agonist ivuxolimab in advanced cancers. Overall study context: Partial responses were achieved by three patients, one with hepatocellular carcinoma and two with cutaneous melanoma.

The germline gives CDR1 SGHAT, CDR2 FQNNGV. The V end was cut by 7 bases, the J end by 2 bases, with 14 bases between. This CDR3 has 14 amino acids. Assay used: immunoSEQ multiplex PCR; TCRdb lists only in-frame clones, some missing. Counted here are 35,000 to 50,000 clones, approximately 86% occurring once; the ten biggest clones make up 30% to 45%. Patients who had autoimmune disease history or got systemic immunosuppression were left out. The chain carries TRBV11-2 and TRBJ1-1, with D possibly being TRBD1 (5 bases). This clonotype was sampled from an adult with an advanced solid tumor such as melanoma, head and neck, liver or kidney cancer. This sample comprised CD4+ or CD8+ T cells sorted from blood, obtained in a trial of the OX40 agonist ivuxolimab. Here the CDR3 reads CASIPGQANTEAFF. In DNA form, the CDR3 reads TGTGCCAGCATCCCGGGGCAGGCCAACACTGAAGCTTTCTTT.